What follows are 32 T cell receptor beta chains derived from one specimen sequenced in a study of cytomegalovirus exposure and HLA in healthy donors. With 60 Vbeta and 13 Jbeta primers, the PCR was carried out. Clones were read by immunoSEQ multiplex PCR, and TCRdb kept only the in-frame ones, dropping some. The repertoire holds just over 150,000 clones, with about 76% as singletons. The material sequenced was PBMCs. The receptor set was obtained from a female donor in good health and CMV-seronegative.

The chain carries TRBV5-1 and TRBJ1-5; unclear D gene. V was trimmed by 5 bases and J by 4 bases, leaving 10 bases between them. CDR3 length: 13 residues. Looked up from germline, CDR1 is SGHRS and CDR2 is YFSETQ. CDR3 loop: CASSPTGNQPQHF. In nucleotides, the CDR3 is TGCGCCAGCAGTCCTACCGGTAATCAGCCCCAGCATTTT.

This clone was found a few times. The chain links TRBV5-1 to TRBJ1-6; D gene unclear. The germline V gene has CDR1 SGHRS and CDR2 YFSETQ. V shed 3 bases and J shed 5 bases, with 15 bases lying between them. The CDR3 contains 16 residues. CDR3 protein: CASSSPAGVNNSPLHF. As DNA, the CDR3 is TGCGCCAGCAGCTCCCCCGCCGGGGTGAATAATTCACCCCTCCACTTT.

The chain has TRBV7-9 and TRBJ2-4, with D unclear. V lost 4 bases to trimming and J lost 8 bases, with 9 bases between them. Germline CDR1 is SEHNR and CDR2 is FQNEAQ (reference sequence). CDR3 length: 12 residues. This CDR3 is CASSSSPDIQYF. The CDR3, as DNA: TGTGCCAGCAGCTCCTCCCCGGACATTCAGTACTTC.

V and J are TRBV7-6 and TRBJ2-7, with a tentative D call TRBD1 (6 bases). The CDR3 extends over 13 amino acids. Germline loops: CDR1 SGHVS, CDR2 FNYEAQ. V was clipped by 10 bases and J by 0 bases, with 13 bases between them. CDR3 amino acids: CATAGALSYEQYF. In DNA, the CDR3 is TGTGCCACCGCAGGGGCTCTCTCCTACGAGCAGTACTTC.

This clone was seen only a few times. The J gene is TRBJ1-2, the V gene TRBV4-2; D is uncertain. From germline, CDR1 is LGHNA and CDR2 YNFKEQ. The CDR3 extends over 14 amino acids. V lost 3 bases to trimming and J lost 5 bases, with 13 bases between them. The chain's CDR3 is CASSQGGRRYGYTF. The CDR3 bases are TGTGCCAGCAGCCAGGGAGGGCGCCGGTATGGCTACACCTTC.

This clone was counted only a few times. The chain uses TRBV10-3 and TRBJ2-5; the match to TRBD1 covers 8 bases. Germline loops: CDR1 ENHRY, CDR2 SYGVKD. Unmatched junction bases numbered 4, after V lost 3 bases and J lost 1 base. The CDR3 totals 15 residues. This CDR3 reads CAISDPGQGQETQYF. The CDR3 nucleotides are TGTGCCATCAGTGACCCCGGACAGGGCCAAGAGACCCAGTACTTC.

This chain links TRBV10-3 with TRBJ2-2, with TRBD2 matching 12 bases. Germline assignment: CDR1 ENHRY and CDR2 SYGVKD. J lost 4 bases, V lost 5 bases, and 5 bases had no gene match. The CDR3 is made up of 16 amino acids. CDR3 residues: CAISTPSGRATGELFF. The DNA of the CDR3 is TGTGCCATCAGTACCCCTAGCGGGAGGGCCACCGGGGAGCTGTTTTTT.

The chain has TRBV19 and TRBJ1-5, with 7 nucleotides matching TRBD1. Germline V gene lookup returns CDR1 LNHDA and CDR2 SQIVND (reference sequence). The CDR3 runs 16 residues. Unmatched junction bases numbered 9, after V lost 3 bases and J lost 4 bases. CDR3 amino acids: CASSIYGDSTNQPQHF. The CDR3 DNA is TGTGCCAGTAGTATCTACGGGGACAGCACTAATCAGCCCCAGCATTTT.

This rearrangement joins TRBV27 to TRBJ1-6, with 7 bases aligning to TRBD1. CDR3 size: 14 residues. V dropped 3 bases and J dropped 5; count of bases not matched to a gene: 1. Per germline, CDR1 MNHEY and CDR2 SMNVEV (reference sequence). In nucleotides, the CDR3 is TGTGCCAGCAGTTTTGGGACAGATAATTCACCCCTCCACTTT. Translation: CASSFGTDNSPLHF.

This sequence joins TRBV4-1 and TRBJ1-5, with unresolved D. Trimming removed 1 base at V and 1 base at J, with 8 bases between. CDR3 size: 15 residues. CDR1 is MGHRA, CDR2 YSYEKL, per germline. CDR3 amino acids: CASSQVPESNQPQHF. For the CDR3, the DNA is TGCGCCAGCAGCCAAGTTCCGGAGAGCAATCAGCCCCAGCATTTT.

The CDR3 is CASSPLGNTIYF. For the CDR3, the DNA is TGCGCCAGCAGCCCACTTGGAAACACCATATATTTT. This chain connects TRBV4-1 to TRBJ1-3; D is undetermined. The germline V and J ends were trimmed by 4 bases and 3 bases, with 4 bases remaining between them. There are 12 residues in the CDR3. Germline lookup yields CDR1 MGHRA and CDR2 YSYEKL.

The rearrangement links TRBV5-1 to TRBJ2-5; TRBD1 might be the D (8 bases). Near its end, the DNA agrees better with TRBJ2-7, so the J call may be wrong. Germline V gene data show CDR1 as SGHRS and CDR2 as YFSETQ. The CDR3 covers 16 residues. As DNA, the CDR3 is TGCGCCAGCAGCGGGGAGGGACAGGTAAACTCCTACGAGCAGTACTTC. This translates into CASSGEGQVNSYEQYF.

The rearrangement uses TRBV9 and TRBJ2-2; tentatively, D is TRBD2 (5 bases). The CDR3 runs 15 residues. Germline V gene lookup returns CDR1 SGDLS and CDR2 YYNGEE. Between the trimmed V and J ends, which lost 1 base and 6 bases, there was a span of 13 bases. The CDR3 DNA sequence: TGTGCCAGCAGCGTAAGCGGCCTGGGCGCCGGGGAGCTGTTTTTT. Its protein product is CASSVSGLGAGELFF.

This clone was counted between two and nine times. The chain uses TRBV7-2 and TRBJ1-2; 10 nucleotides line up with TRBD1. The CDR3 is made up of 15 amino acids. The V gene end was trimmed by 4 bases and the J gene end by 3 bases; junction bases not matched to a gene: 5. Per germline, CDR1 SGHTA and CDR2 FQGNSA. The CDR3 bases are TGTGCCAGCAGCTACGGACAGGGGGGTTACTATGGCTACACCTTC. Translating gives CASSYGQGGYYGYTF.

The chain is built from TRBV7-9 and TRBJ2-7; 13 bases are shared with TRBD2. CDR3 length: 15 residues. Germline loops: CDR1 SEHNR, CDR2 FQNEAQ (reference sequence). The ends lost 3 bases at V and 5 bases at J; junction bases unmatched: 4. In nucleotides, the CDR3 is TGTGCCAGCAGCTTTACTAGCGGGAGGGCGGACGAGCAGTACTTC. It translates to CASSFTSGRADEQYF.

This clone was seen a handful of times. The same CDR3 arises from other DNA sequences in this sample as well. The CDR3 reads CSVEGSSSYNEQFF. CDR3 coding DNA: TGCAGCGTTGAAGGGTCGAGCTCCTACAATGAGCAGTTCTTC. This chain joins TRBV29-1 and TRBJ2-1; D unresolved. The germline V gene has CDR1 SQVTM and CDR2 ANQGSEA. This CDR3 contains 14 residues. The V and J ends lost 1 base and 0 bases respectively, with 7 bases between them.

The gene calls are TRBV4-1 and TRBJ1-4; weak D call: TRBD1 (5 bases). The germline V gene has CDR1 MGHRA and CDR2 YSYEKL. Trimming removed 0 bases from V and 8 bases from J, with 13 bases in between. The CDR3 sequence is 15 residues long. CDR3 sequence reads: CASSQDIRVREKLFF. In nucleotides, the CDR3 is TGCGCCAGCAGCCAAGACATCAGGGTTAGGGAAAAACTGTTTTTT.

The CDR3 DNA reads TGTGCCAGTATCGTGAGCACTGAAGCTTTCTTT. Protein product: CASIVSTEAFF. V usage is TRBV19 and J usage is TRBJ1-1; unclear D gene. Between the trimmed V and J ends, which lost 7 bases and 4 bases, there was a span of 7 bases. This CDR3 is 11 amino acids long. The germline V gene encodes CDR1 LNHDA and CDR2 SQIVND (reference sequence).

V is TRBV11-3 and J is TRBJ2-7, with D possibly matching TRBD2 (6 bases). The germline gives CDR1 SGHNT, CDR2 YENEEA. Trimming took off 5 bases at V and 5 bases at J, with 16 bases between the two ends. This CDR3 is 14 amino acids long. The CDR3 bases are TGTGCCAGCAGCGTTACTGGGGGGAGAAACGAGCAGTACTTC. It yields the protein CASSVTGGRNEQYF.

CDR3 in amino acids: CASSEGGLLNSPLHF. The CDR3 DNA follows: TGTGCCAGCAGCGAAGGGGGCCTTTTAAATTCACCCCTCCACTTT. V is TRBV9 and J is TRBJ1-6, with TRBD1 identical over 7 bases. Trimming removed 3 bases from V and 7 bases from J; junction bases left unmatched: 7. From germline, CDR1 is SGDLS and CDR2 YYNGEE. CDR3 length equals 15 residues.

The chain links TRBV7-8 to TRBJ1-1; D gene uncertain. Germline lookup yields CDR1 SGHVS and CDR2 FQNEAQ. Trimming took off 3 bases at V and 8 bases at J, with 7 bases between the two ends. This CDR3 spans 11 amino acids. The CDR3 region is CASSFGPEAFF. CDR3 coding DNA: TGTGCCAGCAGCTTTGGCCCCGAAGCTTTCTTT.

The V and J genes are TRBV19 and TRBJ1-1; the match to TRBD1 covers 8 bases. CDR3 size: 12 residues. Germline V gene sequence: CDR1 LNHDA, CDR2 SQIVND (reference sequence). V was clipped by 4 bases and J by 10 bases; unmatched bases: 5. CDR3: CASSTRTGTAFF. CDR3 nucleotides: TGTGCCAGTAGTACGAGGACAGGGACAGCTTTCTTT.

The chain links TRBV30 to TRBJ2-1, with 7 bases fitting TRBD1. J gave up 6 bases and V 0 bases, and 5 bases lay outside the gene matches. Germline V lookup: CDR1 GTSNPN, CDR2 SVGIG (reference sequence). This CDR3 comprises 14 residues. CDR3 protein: CAWSVGAGGNEQFF. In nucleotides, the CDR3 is TGTGCCTGGAGTGTCGGTGCAGGGGGCAATGAGCAGTTCTTC. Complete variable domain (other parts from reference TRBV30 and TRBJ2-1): SQTIHQWPATLVQPVGSPLSLECTVEGTSNPNLYWYRQAAGRGLQLLFYSVGIGQISSEVPQNLSASRPQDRQFILSSKKLLLSDSGFYLCAWSVGAGGNEQFFGPGTRLTVL.

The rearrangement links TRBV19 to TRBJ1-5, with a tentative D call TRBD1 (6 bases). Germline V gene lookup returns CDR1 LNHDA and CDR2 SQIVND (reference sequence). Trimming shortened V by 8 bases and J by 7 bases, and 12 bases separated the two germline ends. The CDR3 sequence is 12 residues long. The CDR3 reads CASGNRAQPQHF. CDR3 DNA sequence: TGTGCCAGTGGGAACAGGGCCCAGCCCCAGCATTTT.

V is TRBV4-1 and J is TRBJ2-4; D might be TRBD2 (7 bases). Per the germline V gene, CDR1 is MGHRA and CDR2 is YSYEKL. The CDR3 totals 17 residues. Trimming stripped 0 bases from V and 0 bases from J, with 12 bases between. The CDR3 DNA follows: TGCGCCAGCAGCCAAGAGGAGGGGGGGCTAGCCAAAAACATTCAGTACTTC. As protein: CASSQEEGGLAKNIQYF.

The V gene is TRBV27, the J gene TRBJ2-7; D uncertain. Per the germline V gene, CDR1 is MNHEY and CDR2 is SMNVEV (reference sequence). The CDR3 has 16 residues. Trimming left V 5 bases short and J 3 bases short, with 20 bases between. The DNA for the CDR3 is TGTGCCAGCAGTCCCCATCAATCTCCCGACATCTACGAGCAGTACTTC. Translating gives CASSPHQSPDIYEQYF.

In DNA, the CDR3 is TGTGCCAGCAGCTTGACAGGGATTAATGAAAAACTGTTTTTT. Translated: CASSLTGINEKLFF. The rearrangement links TRBV7-9 to TRBJ1-4, with 7 bases matching TRBD1. CDR3 length: 14 amino acids. The ends lost 3 bases at V and 4 bases at J; junction bases unmatched: 2. Germline CDR1 is SEHNR and CDR2 is FQNEAQ (reference sequence).

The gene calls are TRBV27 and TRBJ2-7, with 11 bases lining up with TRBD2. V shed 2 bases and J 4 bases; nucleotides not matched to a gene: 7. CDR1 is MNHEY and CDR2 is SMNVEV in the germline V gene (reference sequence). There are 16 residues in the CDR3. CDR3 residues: CASSLGLAGWGYEQYF. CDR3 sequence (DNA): TGTGCCAGCAGTTTAGGACTAGCGGGTTGGGGATACGAGCAGTACTTC.

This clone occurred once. This CDR3 reads CSVGQGAKYTEAFF. CDR3 DNA: TGCAGCGTTGGCCAGGGGGCGAAGTACACTGAAGCTTTCTTT. This chain joins TRBV29-1 and TRBJ1-1; 8 nucleotides agree with TRBD1. This CDR3 region has 14 residues. Trimming at V came to 4 bases and at J to 3 bases, leaving 7 bases not matched to a gene. Germline V gives CDR1 SQVTM, CDR2 ANQGSEA.

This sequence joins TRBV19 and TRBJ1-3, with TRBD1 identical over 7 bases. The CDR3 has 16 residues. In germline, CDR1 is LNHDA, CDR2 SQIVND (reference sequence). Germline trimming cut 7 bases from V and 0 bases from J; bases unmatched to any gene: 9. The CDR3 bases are TGTGCCAGTAAATTCGGACAGGCCGACTCTGGAAACACCATATATTTT. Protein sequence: CASKFGQADSGNTIYF.

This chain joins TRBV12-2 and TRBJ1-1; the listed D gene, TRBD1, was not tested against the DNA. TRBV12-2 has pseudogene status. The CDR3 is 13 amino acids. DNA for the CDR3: TGTGCAGCGGACAGGGGCTTGGGCACTGAAGCTTTCTTT. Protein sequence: CAADRGLGTEAFF.

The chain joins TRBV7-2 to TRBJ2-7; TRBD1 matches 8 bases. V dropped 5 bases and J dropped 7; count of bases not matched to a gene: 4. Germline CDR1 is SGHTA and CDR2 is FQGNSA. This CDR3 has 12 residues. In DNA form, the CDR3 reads TGTGCCAGCAGCCGACAGGGGTATGAGCAGTACTTC. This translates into CASSRQGYEQYF.